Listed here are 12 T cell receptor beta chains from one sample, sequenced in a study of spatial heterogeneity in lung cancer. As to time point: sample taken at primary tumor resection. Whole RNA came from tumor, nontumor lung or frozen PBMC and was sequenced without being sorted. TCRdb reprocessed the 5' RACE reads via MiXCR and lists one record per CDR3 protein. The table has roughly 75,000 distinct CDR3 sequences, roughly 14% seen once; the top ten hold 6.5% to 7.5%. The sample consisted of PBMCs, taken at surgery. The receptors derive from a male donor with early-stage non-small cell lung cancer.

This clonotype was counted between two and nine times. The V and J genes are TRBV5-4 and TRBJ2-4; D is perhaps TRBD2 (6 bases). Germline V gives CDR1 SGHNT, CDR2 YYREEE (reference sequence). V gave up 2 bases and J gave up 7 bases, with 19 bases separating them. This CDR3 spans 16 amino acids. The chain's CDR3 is CASSFGYGSGDNIQYF. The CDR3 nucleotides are TGTGCCAGCAGCTTCGGTTATGGTTCGGGAGATAACATTCAGTACTTC.

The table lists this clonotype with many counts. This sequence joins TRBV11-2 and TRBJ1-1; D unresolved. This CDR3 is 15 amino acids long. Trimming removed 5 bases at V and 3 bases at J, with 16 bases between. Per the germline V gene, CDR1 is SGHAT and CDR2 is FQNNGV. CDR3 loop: CASSAPGGGDTEAFF. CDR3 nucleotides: TGTGCCAGCAGCGCCCCCGGCGGAGGTGACACTGAAGCTTTCTTT.

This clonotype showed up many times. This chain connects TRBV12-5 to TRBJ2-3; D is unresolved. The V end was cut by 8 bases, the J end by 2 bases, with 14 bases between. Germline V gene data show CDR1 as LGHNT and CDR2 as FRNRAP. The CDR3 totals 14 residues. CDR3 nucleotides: TGTGCTAGTTCCCGATCAGTTTTCACAGATACGCAGTATTTT. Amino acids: CASSRSVFTDTQYF. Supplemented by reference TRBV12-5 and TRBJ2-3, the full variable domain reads DARVTQTPRHKVTEMGQEVTMRCQPILGHNTVFWYRQTMMQGLELLAYFRNRAPLDDSGMPKDRFSAEMPDATLATLKIQPSEPRDSAVYFCASSRSVFTDTQYFGPGTRLTVL.

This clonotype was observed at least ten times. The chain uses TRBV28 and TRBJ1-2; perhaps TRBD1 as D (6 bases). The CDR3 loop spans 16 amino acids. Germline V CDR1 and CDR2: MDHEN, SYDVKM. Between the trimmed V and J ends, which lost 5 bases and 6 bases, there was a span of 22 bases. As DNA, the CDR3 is TGTGCCAGCAGTGTGCCCCCGGGAAGGGCAGGGGATGGCTACACCTTC. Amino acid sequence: CASSVPPGRAGDGYTF.

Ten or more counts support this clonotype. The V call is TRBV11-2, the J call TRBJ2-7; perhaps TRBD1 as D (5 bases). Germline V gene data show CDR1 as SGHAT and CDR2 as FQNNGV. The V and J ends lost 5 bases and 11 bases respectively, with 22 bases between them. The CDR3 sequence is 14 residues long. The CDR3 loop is CASSLGVSGLKKYF. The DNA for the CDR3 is TGTGCCAGCAGCCTAGGGGTTTCAGGGTTGAAGAAGTACTTC.

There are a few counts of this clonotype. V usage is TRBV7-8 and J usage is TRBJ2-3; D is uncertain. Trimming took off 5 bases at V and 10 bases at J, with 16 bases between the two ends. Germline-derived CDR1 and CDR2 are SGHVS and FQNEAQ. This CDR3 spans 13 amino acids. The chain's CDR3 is CASSQSAVWAQYF. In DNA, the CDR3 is TGTGCCAGCAGCCAATCTGCTGTATGGGCGCAGTATTTT.

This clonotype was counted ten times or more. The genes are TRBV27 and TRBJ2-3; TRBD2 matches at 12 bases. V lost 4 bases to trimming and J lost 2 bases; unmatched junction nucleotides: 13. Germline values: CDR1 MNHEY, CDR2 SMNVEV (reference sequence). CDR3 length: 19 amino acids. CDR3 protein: CASSSRPLPSGGATDTQYF. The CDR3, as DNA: TGTGCCAGCAGTTCCCGACCCCTACCTAGCGGGGGGGCCACAGATACGCAGTATTTT.

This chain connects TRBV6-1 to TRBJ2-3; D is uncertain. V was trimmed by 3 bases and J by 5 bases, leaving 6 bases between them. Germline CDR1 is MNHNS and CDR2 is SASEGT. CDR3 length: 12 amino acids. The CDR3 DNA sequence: TGTGCCAGCAGTGAGAACAAAGATACGCAGTATTTT. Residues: CASSENKDTQYF.

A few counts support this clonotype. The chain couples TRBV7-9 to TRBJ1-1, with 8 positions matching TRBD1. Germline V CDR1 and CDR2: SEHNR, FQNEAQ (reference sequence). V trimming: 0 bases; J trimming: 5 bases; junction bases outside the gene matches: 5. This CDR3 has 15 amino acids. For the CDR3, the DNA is TGTGCCAGCAGCTTAGCAGGGACAGGTGGAACTGAAGCTTTCTTT. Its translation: CASSLAGTGGTEAFF.

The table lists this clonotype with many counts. The CDR3 spells CASSRISRNEQFF. DNA for the CDR3: TGTGCCAGCAGCCGCATCAGCCGCAATGAGCAGTTCTTC. J is TRBJ2-1 and V is TRBV7-2; D unclear. The germline CDR1 and CDR2 sequences are SGHTA and FQGNSA. Trimming left V 5 bases short and J 6 bases short, with 11 bases between. The CDR3 spans 13 residues.

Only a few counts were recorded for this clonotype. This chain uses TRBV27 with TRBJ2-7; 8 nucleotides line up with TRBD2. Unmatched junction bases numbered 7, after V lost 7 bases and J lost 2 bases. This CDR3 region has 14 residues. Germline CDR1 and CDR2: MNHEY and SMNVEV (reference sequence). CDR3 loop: CASNAAGAAYEQYF. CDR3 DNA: TGTGCCAGCAACGCAGCGGGAGCCGCCTACGAGCAGTACTTC.

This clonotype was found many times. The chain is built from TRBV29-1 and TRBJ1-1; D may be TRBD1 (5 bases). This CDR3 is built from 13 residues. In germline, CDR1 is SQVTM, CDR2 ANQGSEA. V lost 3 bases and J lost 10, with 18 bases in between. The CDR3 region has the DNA TGCAGCGTTGAGGGGGTTACAAGAGGAGGAGCTTTCTTT. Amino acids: CSVEGVTRGGAFF.